A single sample is the source of the 17 T cell receptor beta chains below, sequenced in a study of cytomegalovirus exposure and HLA in healthy donors. PCR used 60 Vbeta primers and 13 Jbeta primers. Profiling relied on immunoSEQ multiplex PCR, and the TCRdb table lists in-frame clones only, not all of them. The sample lists 90,000 to 130,000 clones; about three quarters were seen once. The sequenced sample was PBMCs. The receptors shown here come from a woman in her fifties or sixties in good health and CMV-seropositive.

The rearrangement uses TRBV15 and TRBJ1-5, with unresolved D. This CDR3 contains 14 residues. Trimming cost V 3 bases and J 3 bases, with 9 bases left between them. Looked up from germline, CDR1 is LNHNV and CDR2 is YYDKDF (reference sequence). The CDR3 loop reads CATSRYRFNQPQHF. The CDR3 coding sequence is TGTGCCACCAGCAGGTACAGATTCAATCAGCCCCAGCATTTT.

Points on this clone: An end of the junction does not agree with germline; a read error may underlie this. The rearrangement links TRBV4-2 to TRBJ1-1; TRBD1 agrees at 8 bases. Germline V gene sequence: CDR1 LGHNA, CDR2 YNFKEQ. CDR3 length equals 16 residues. CDR3 loop: CAGSQSSSGGGTEAFF. CDR3 DNA: TGTGCCGGCAGCCAATCCAGTTCAGGGGGCGGTACTGAAGCTTTCTTT.

V and J are TRBV4-2 and TRBJ2-7, with D possibly being TRBD1 (6 bases). With 1 base removed from V and 0 bases from J, the gap between germline ends came to 10 bases. In germline, CDR1 is LGHNA, CDR2 YNFKEQ. This CDR3 spans 15 amino acids. The CDR3: CASSQGAQGSYEQYF. CDR3 DNA sequence: TGTGCCAGCAGCCAAGGAGCACAGGGCTCCTACGAGCAGTACTTC.

The gene calls are TRBV10-3 and TRBJ2-3, with 9 bases lining up with TRBD1. Germline assignment: CDR1 ENHRY and CDR2 SYGVKD. CDR3 length: 19 residues. The trim removed 6 bases at V and 3 bases at J, leaving 19 bases unmatched. DNA of the CDR3: TGTGCCATCAGCCTAACGGGACAGGGTCCCATCCCGAGTACAGATACGCAGTATTTT. This gives the protein CAISLTGQGPIPSTDTQYF.

The chain employs TRBV2 and TRBJ1-1; TRBD1 agrees at 7 bases. This CDR3 contains 14 residues. The germline gives CDR1 SNHLY, CDR2 FYNNEI. Germline trimming cut 5 bases from V and 0 bases from J; bases unmatched to any gene: 3. In nucleotides, the CDR3 is TGTGCCAGCAGTCGGGGACAGTTGAACACTGAAGCTTTCTTT. This translates into CASSRGQLNTEAFF.

This chain joins TRBV7-6 and TRBJ1-1; 9 bases align to TRBD1. V was clipped by 1 base and J by 0 bases; unmatched bases: 6. The CDR3 extends over 17 amino acids. Germline-derived CDR1 and CDR2 are SGHVS and FNYEAQ. CDR3 nucleotide sequence: TGTGCCAGCAGCTTAGGGGGACAGGGTCAGATGAACACTGAAGCTTTCTTT. Protein: CASSLGGQGQMNTEAFF.

The count of this clone is one. The CDR3 DNA sequence: TGTGCCAGCAGTGAAGCGGGCACGGTGGGGCAGTACTTC. Translation: CASSEAGTVGQYF. The chain links TRBV2 to TRBJ2-7, with D uncertain. The germline V gene has CDR1 SNHLY and CDR2 FYNNEI. This CDR3 has 13 amino acids. Trimming stripped 0 bases from V and 9 bases from J, with 12 bases between.

The rearrangement joins TRBV19 to TRBJ1-1, with D possibly TRBD1 on 6 matching bases. Germline CDR1 reads LNHDA; CDR2 reads SQIVND (reference sequence). Between the trimmed V and J ends, which lost 2 bases and 1 base, there was a span of 11 bases. This CDR3 is built from 15 residues. The CDR3 DNA sequence: TGTGCCAGTAGTATAAGGGGGGGGTCGAACACTGAAGCTTTCTTT. Amino acids: CASSIRGGSNTEAFF.

CDR3 sequence reads: CASSNPIGLYNEQFF. In nucleotides, the CDR3 is TGTGCCAGCAGCAATCCGATCGGACTTTACAATGAGCAGTTCTTC. The rearrangement links TRBV21-1 to TRBJ2-1; the table's D call, TRBD2, was not checked against the DNA. TRBV21-1 has pseudogene status. The CDR3 has 15 amino acids.

This chain joins TRBV19 and TRBJ2-5; 7 nucleotides line up with TRBD2. Trimming removed 7 bases from V and 5 bases from J; junction bases left unmatched: 4. CDR1 LNHDA and CDR2 SQIVND come from the germline V gene (reference sequence). This CDR3 has 12 amino acids. In DNA form, the CDR3 reads TGTGCCAGTATGGGGGGGTCGGAGACCCAGTACTTC. It yields the protein CASMGGSETQYF.

This clone was recorded only once. This rearrangement joins TRBV6-6 to TRBJ2-5; 8 bases line up with TRBD2. The J call may be in error: the DNA end matches TRBJ2-7 better. The CDR3 totals 15 residues. From germline, CDR1 is MNHNY and CDR2 SVGAGI (reference sequence). CDR3 coding DNA: TGTGCCAGCAGTTACTCGCCAGCGGGAGACTACGAGCAGTACTTC. Translating gives CASSYSPAGDYEQYF.

The chain has TRBV15 and TRBJ2-7; 10 nucleotides agree with TRBD2. V gave up 0 bases and J gave up 4 bases; unmatched junction bases: 6. CDR3 length equals 16 residues. In germline, CDR1 is LNHNV, CDR2 YYDKDF (reference sequence). Here the CDR3 DNA reads TGTGCCACCAGCAGAGATGACTGGACTAGCGGATACGAGCAGTACTTC. Its protein is CATSRDDWTSGYEQYF.

As DNA, the CDR3 is TGTGCCAGCAGCTTAGCGGGACTAGCGGGAGGAGATACGCAGTATTTT. As protein: CASSLAGLAGGDTQYF. The rearrangement links TRBV7-2 to TRBJ2-3; 15 bases agree with TRBD2. With 0 bases clipped from V and 5 bases from J, the junction kept 0 bases outside the gene matches. The CDR3 spans 16 residues. Germline lookup yields CDR1 SGHTA and CDR2 FQGNSA.

This clone occurred once. V is TRBV7-9 and J is TRBJ1-4; TRBD1 is a possible D gene (6 bases). CDR1 SEHNR and CDR2 FQNEAQ come from the germline V gene (reference sequence). V lost 7 bases, J lost 8 bases, and 26 bases lay in between. CDR3 size: 17 residues. For the CDR3, the DNA is TGTGCCAGCACCTACGACCGCGGGGGGGCCCCTGGGGAAAAACTGTTTTTT. It translates to CASTYDRGGAPGEKLFF.

V is TRBV19 and J is TRBJ2-2, with D uncertain. V was trimmed by 3 bases and J by 0 bases, leaving 2 bases between them. The germline CDR1 and CDR2 sequences are LNHDA and SQIVND (reference sequence). This CDR3 spans 13 amino acids. The chain's CDR3 is CASSIANTGELFF. CDR3 bases: TGTGCCAGTAGTATCGCGAACACCGGGGAGCTGTTTTTT. Together with reference TRBV19 and TRBJ2-2, the CDR3 gives the full variable domain: DGGITQSPKYLFRKEGQNVTLSCEQNLNHDAMYWYRQDPGQGLRLIYYSQIVNDFQKGDIAEGYSVSREKKESFPLTVTSAQKNPTAFYLCASSIANTGELFFGEGSRLTVL.

The chain links TRBV6-5 to TRBJ1-2; 7 bases align to TRBD1. Germline CDR1 MNHEY, CDR2 SVGAGI. V gave up 6 bases and J gave up 7 bases; unmatched junction bases: 14. CDR3 length: 15 residues. This CDR3 reads CASSRPTGVWSGYTF. The DNA for the CDR3 is TGTGCCAGCAGCCGACCCACAGGGGTCTGGAGTGGCTACACCTTC.

The CDR3 protein is CATSASGVPYEQYF. The CDR3 DNA reads TGTGCCACCAGCGCTAGCGGGGTTCCCTACGAGCAGTACTTC. The chain combines TRBV15 with TRBJ2-7; 9 bases align to TRBD2. The CDR3 spans 14 residues. V lost 5 bases and J lost 2; bases outside the gene matches: 4. Germline CDR1 is LNHNV and CDR2 is YYDKDF (reference sequence).